Below, 31 T cell receptor beta chains from the same sample are listed, as sequenced in a study of cytomegalovirus exposure and HLA in healthy donors. With 60 Vbeta and 13 Jbeta primers, the PCR was carried out. Sequencing was performed with immunoSEQ multiplex PCR; in TCRdb, only in-frame clones are kept and a portion is missing. Among about 67,000 clones listed, around 87% were seen once. The sample consisted of PBMCs. These receptors were collected from a woman aged 25 to 39 in good health and CMV-seropositive.

The chain carries TRBV30 and TRBJ1-1; D might be TRBD1 (5 bases). Germline loops: CDR1 GTSNPN, CDR2 SVGIG (reference sequence). Between the trimmed V and J ends, which lost 5 bases and 3 bases, there was a span of 13 bases. This CDR3 is 13 amino acids long. The CDR3 nucleotides are TGTGCCTGGGCTTCAGGGCCCTACACTGAAGCTTTCTTT. Its translation: CAWASGPYTEAFF.

Comments on this clone: At one of its ends the junction is not consistent with the germline gene, which may arise from a read error. The CDR3 loop is CVSSQDVTAVYYEQYF. CDR3 DNA: TGCGTCAGCAGCCAAGACGTGACGGCCGTCTACTACGAGCAGTACTTC. V gene TRBV4-1 combines with J gene TRBJ2-5; no clear D. The end of the DNA is better explained by TRBJ2-7, so the J call may be wrong. CDR3 length: 16 residues. Per the germline V gene, CDR1 is MGHRA and CDR2 is YSYEKL.

This CDR3 reads CASSLLAGQTQYF. CDR3 DNA: TGTGCCAGCAGTTTACTAGCGGGCCAGACCCAGTACTTC. The chain recombines TRBV9 with TRBJ2-5, with 9 nucleotides matching TRBD2. This CDR3 is 13 amino acids long. The J segment lost 6 bases and the V segment lost 5 bases, leaving 5 bases of the junction unmatched. Germline V gene lookup returns CDR1 SGDLS and CDR2 YYNGEE.

This clone came up once. The chain uses TRBV19 and TRBJ2-2, with D possibly TRBD2 on 7 matching bases. The germline gives CDR1 LNHDA, CDR2 SQIVND (reference sequence). The CDR3 is made up of 15 amino acids. V dropped 6 bases and J dropped 4 bases, with 15 bases sitting between them. The CDR3 loop reads CASRPGLGGTGELFF. In DNA, the CDR3 is TGTGCCAGTAGGCCAGGACTAGGGGGCACCGGGGAGCTGTTTTTT. The full variable domain, rest sourced from reference TRBV19 and TRBJ2-2, is DGGITQSPKYLFRKEGQNVTLSCEQNLNHDAMYWYRQDPGQGLRLIYYSQIVNDFQKGDIAEGYSVSREKKESFPLTVTSAQKNPTAFYLCASRPGLGGTGELFFGEGSRLTVL.

V is TRBV27 and J is TRBJ1-1, with no clear D. Germline CDR1 and CDR2: MNHEY and SMNVEV (reference sequence). Trimming stripped 0 bases from V and 1 base from J, with 12 bases between. The CDR3 consists of 16 residues. The CDR3 loop reads CASSLSYRSWNTEAFF. CDR3 sequence (DNA): TGTGCCAGCAGTTTATCGTACAGATCGTGGAACACTGAAGCTTTCTTT.

The chain combines TRBV7-9 with TRBJ2-7, with D tentatively TRBD2 (7 bases). Germline V CDR1 and CDR2: SEHNR, FQNEAQ (reference sequence). Trimming pared 4 bases from V and 3 bases from J, leaving 16 bases between. The CDR3 loop spans 15 amino acids. The CDR3 region is CASSSTGGTGYEQYF. The CDR3 coding sequence is TGTGCCAGCAGCTCAACGGGGGGCACCGGCTACGAGCAGTACTTC.

The chain has TRBV30 and TRBJ2-7, with D possibly matching TRBD1 (6 bases). Trimming pared 2 bases from V and 3 bases from J, leaving 8 bases between. The CDR3 runs 12 residues. Germline CDR1 reads GTSNPN; CDR2 reads SVGIG (reference sequence). CDR3 region: CAWSIGGYEQYF. The CDR3 DNA is TGTGCCTGGAGTATAGGGGGCTACGAGCAGTACTTC.

This rearrangement joins TRBV2 to TRBJ2-5; TRBD2 agrees at 7 bases. CDR3 length equals 16 residues. V dropped 2 bases and J dropped 3; count of bases not matched to a gene: 9. The germline V gene encodes CDR1 SNHLY and CDR2 FYNNEI. DNA for the CDR3: TGTGCCAGCAGTGAAAGGCTAGGCGGGACTAAAGAGACCCAGTACTTC. Protein product: CASSERLGGTKETQYF.

The sample holds a few counts of this clone. This chain links TRBV27 with TRBJ1-1; the D is unclear. With 4 bases removed from V and 4 bases from J, the gap between germline ends came to 10 bases. The CDR3 runs 13 residues. Germline V lookup: CDR1 MNHEY, CDR2 SMNVEV (reference sequence). The CDR3: CASSWSTRTEAFF. Here the CDR3 DNA reads TGTGCCAGCAGTTGGAGTACCCGCACTGAAGCTTTCTTT.

V usage is TRBV10-2 and J usage is TRBJ1-2, with a tentative D call TRBD1 (6 bases). The ends were cut back, 6 bases at V and 8 bases at J, with 13 bases in the middle. This CDR3 has 12 amino acids. Germline V gene lookup returns CDR1 WSHSY and CDR2 SAAADI. Here the CDR3 DNA reads TGCGCCAGCAGGACGGGGGGCGGCGGCTACACCTTC. Its translation: CASRTGGGGYTF.

The genes are TRBV2 and TRBJ1-1, with a tentative D call TRBD1 (5 bases). CDR3 length: 13 residues. V lost 7 bases and J lost 11, with 20 bases in between. Germline CDR1 and CDR2: SNHLY and FYNNEI. The CDR3 reads CASTPNGGIGAFF. The CDR3 DNA sequence: TGTGCCAGCACTCCCAACGGGGGAATCGGGGCTTTCTTT.

The V call is TRBV27, the J call TRBJ2-7, with D maybe TRBD2 (6 bases). Per the germline V gene, CDR1 is MNHEY and CDR2 is SMNVEV (reference sequence). The ends were cut back, 8 bases at V and 3 bases at J, with 14 bases in the middle. The CDR3 totals 13 residues. In DNA form, the CDR3 reads TGTGCCAGCGCCCGGGAGATTATCTACGAGCAGTACTTC. This codes for CASAREIIYEQYF.

This clone has more than one count but fewer than ten. The chain links TRBV27 to TRBJ2-7; tentative D call: TRBD1 (6 bases). In germline, CDR1 is MNHEY, CDR2 SMNVEV (reference sequence). This CDR3 is built from 15 residues. Trimming stripped 0 bases from V and 5 bases from J, with 14 bases between. In DNA, the CDR3 is TGTGCCAGCAGTTTATCCCTTGGACAGTGGAACGAGCAGTACTTC. Its protein is CASSLSLGQWNEQYF.

The chain combines TRBV5-1 with TRBJ1-5; possibly TRBD1 for D (6 bases). The CDR3 contains 14 residues. Per the germline V gene, CDR1 is SGHRS and CDR2 is YFSETQ. Trimming left V 5 bases short and J 1 base short, with 10 bases between. The CDR3 is CASSLTGSNQPQHF. The CDR3 DNA reads TGCGCCAGCAGTTTGACAGGAAGCAATCAGCCCCAGCATTTT.

The rearrangement links TRBV28 to TRBJ2-2; maybe TRBD1 (6 bases). Germline V gives CDR1 MDHEN, CDR2 SYDVKM. The CDR3 is 15 residues long. V dropped 2 bases and J dropped 0 bases, with 7 bases sitting between them. CDR3 sequence (DNA): TGTGCCAGCAGTTTAAACAGGGCGAACACCGGGGAGCTGTTTTTT. Its protein is CASSLNRANTGELFF.

The chain employs TRBV5-1 and TRBJ1-5, with D perhaps matching TRBD1 (5 bases). Germline CDR1 is SGHRS and CDR2 is YFSETQ. Trimming removed 2 bases from V and 8 bases from J, with 14 bases in between. CDR3 length: 14 residues. CDR3 nucleotides: TGCGCCAGCAGCTTACAAGGGGCGGGGGAGCCCCAGCATTTT. Translation gives CASSLQGAGEPQHF.

The gene calls are TRBV6-5 and TRBJ2-1, with a tentative D call TRBD1 (7 bases). Germline V gene sequence: CDR1 MNHEY, CDR2 SVGAGI. CDR3 length: 16 residues. The V and J ends lost 2 bases and 6 bases respectively, with 17 bases between them. CDR3 DNA: TGTGCCAGCAGTTACGCCAGACAGGGAGGACGCAATGAGCAGTTCTTC. Its protein product is CASSYARQGGRNEQFF.

The chain carries TRBV5-1 and TRBJ1-3; D may be TRBD1 (6 bases). V was clipped by 7 bases and J by 0 bases, with 11 bases between them. CDR1 is SGHRS and CDR2 is YFSETQ in the germline V gene. The CDR3 consists of 14 residues. This CDR3 is CASQGQDSGNTIYF. CDR3 DNA: TGCGCCAGCCAGGGGCAAGACTCTGGAAACACCATATATTTT.

The chain combines TRBV5-8 with TRBJ2-7, with TRBD1 as a possible D gene (6 bases). CDR1 is SGHTS, CDR2 YDEGEE, per germline. CDR3 size: 14 residues. V lost 3 bases and J lost 3, with 13 bases in between. In DNA, the CDR3 is TGTGCCAGCAGCTCGGCGCAACAGGGCTACGAGCAGTACTTC. This encodes CASSSAQQGYEQYF.

The chain has TRBV5-1 and TRBJ1-1; the D gene is possibly TRBD1 (5 bases). The CDR3 totals 15 residues. Trimming stripped 0 bases from V and 0 bases from J, with 9 bases between. Germline V gives CDR1 SGHRS, CDR2 YFSETQ. The CDR3 coding sequence is TGCGCCAGCAGCTTGGAAGTAGGGGTGAACACTGAAGCTTTCTTT. This encodes CASSLEVGVNTEAFF.

The V gene is TRBV5-1, the J gene TRBJ2-7, with TRBD2 as a possible D gene (6 bases). The CDR3 is 14 amino acids. CDR1 SGHRS and CDR2 YFSETQ come from the germline V gene. V gave up 0 bases and J gave up 4 bases, with 11 bases separating them. This chain's CDR3 is CASSLDLAEYEQYF. The DNA of the CDR3 is TGCGCCAGCAGCTTGGATTTAGCGGAATACGAGCAGTACTTC.

This chain links TRBV5-1 with TRBJ1-3; D not certain. CDR3 size: 18 residues. Trimming left V 0 bases short and J 0 bases short, with 16 bases between. From germline, CDR1 is SGHRS and CDR2 YFSETQ. CDR3 loop: CASSLAGPPFSSGNTIYF. As DNA, the CDR3 is TGCGCCAGCAGCTTGGCAGGCCCCCCATTTAGCTCTGGAAACACCATATATTTT.

This chain joins TRBV7-3 and TRBJ2-5; D perhaps matches TRBD1 (5 bases). The germline V gene encodes CDR1 SGHTA and CDR2 FQGTGA. V shed 0 bases and J shed 2 bases, with 7 bases lying between them. The CDR3 consists of 14 residues. The CDR3 protein is CASSLTRAQETQYF. CDR3 coding DNA: TGTGCCAGCAGCTTAACCAGGGCTCAAGAGACCCAGTACTTC.

This chain's CDR3 is CASSSLGGSLSYEQYF. As DNA, the CDR3 is TGTGCCAGCAGTTCGCTAGGGGGCAGCCTCTCCTACGAGCAGTACTTC. The chain links TRBV27 to TRBJ2-7, with 7 bases matching TRBD1. The junction had 9 bases not matched to a gene; V was cut back by 4 bases and J by 0 bases. The CDR3 spans 16 residues. The V gene's germline CDR1 is MNHEY and CDR2 SMNVEV (reference sequence).

This clone was recorded once. This chain joins TRBV2 and TRBJ2-7; D perhaps matches TRBD2 (5 bases). CDR3 length: 12 residues. Germline CDR1 and CDR2: SNHLY and FYNNEI. The V end lost 3 bases, the J end lost 4 bases, and 7 bases lay between the germline ends. CDR3 bases: TGTGCCAGCAGTGATCGGGGATACGAGCAGTACTTC. Translation: CASSDRGYEQYF.

The chain combines TRBV4-2 with TRBJ2-5, with 10 bases matching TRBD2. The DNA end lines up better with TRBJ2-7; the J call may be wrong. This CDR3 has 15 residues. CDR1 LGHNA and CDR2 YNFKEQ come from the germline V gene. CDR3 sequence reads: CASSHLLAGSYEQYF. The CDR3 DNA reads as TGTGCCAGCAGCCACCTACTAGCGGGGAGCTACGAGCAGTACTTC.

The rearrangement links TRBV7-9 to TRBJ2-1; D might be TRBD2 (5 bases). The CDR3 has 14 amino acids. Trimming shortened V by 1 base and J by 3 bases, and 7 bases separated the two germline ends. The germline V gene encodes CDR1 SEHNR and CDR2 FQNEAQ (reference sequence). CDR3 sequence reads: CASSLGGYYNEQFF. The DNA for the CDR3 is TGTGCCAGCAGCTTAGGAGGGTACTACAATGAGCAGTTCTTC.

The V call is TRBV7-6, the J call TRBJ2-7; 13 bases align to TRBD2. Germline CDR1 reads SGHVS; CDR2 reads FNYEAQ. Losses at the gene ends were 1 base for V and 7 bases for J; bases not matched to a gene: 7. The CDR3 length is 16 residues. DNA for the CDR3: TGTGCCAGCAGCTTAGTACTAGCGGGAGGGCCGGTGGAGCAGTACTTC. It translates to CASSLVLAGGPVEQYF.

This chain joins TRBV6-1 and TRBJ2-7; TRBD1 is a possible D gene (6 bases). Germline CDR1 MNHNS, CDR2 SASEGT. The V gene lost 4 bases and the J gene lost 5 bases, with 12 bases spanning the gap. The CDR3 runs to 13 residues. The CDR3 coding sequence is TGTGCCAGCAGTGGTAGACAGGTGCACGAGCAGTACTTC. This codes for CASSGRQVHEQYF.

This clone was picked up a small number of times. The chain carries TRBV2 and TRBJ2-7, with 10 bases that match TRBD2. V lost 6 bases, J lost 3 bases, and 17 bases stayed unmatched. The CDR3 extends over 18 amino acids. CDR1 is SNHLY and CDR2 is FYNNEI in the germline V gene. The CDR3 reads CASSGRTHRTSGDYEQYF. In nucleotides, the CDR3 is TGTGCCAGCAGCGGTCGAACCCATCGAACTAGCGGGGACTACGAGCAGTACTTC.

V and J are TRBV9 and TRBJ2-5, with D hard to call. The CDR3 is 15 amino acids. Germline V gene data show CDR1 as SGDLS and CDR2 as YYNGEE. V was shortened by 0 bases and J by 3 bases, with 12 bases between the two germline ends. CDR3 bases: TGTGCCAGCAGCGTAGGAAATAGCCCGGAAGAGACCCAGTACTTC. Amino acids: CASSVGNSPEETQYF.